Included here is one TCR beta chain sequence, with context. The CDR3 contains 16 residues. Germline V gene sequence: CDR1 MRHNA, CDR2 SNTAGT. Trimming took 3 bases from V and 2 from J, leaving 14 bases between them. The sample belongs to a study of shared T cell receptors in the human thymus. The data were produced by immunoSEQ multiplex PCR, yet TCRdb's version contains in-frame clones alone and is incomplete. The table includes hundreds of thousands of clones, around 87% detected once. These data were also filed under a second study, of human thymus T cells. From that study: Highly overlapping thymic repertoires in unrelated individuals were reported by related research.

The chain has TRBV6-4 and TRBJ2-1; possibly TRBD2 for D (6 bases). This TCR came from a boy in the first two years of life with a congenital heart defect. The sequenced material came from thymocytes. The CDR3 DNA is TGTGCCAGCAGTGATCATTCGGGAGTGGCCTACAATGAGCAGTTCTTC. Amino acids: CASSDHSGVAYNEQFF.